This T cell receptor (beta chain) was observed in a study of cytomegalovirus exposure and HLA in healthy donors (dated 2017 in TCRdb). Turning to the overall study: An earlier analysis of several hundred of the donors reported around 280 Gb of sequence data and around 110 million unique TCR beta sequences obtained from roughly 180 million T cells. Alongside the repertoire data, information on donor age, sex, ethnicity and CMV serostatus was compiled. The aim of the study was to test whether cataloging public T cell receptors could identify signatures of past pathogen exposure. Roughly 320 gigabases of sequencing data and around 85 million unique TCR sequences made up an early release that covered over 550 HLA-typed donors. Typing coverage differed by locus: A, B, C, DRB1 and DQB1 were typed in about 620-640 donors, DQA1 in 522, DPA1 in approximately 600, and DPB1 in just under 490. About 5 DR-DQ haplotypes were handled as single units for association and clustering, since linkage in the cohort was strong. A later analysis re-analyzed previously published TCR beta repertoires from several hundred donors and added high-resolution HLA genotyping to study TCR occurrence patterns. HLA typing covered class I and class II loci at four-digit resolution. On average, 235,054 unique TCR beta nucleotide sequences were sequenced per donor among 398 genotyped donors of the cohort, with roughly 18% of those sequences being non-productive. A separate validation cohort of 100 to 150 different subjects was used in addition to the roughly 670-subject first cohort. High-throughput TCR immunosequencing, statistical association of individual TCRs with disease status, and machine learning were combined to predict cytomegalovirus infection status. The T cell repertoires of 700 or so subjects were profiled by immunosequencing and related to cytomegalovirus serostatus. All discovery cohort repertoires had been generated using a single sequencing platform. The later analysis used no new phenotypic data to find candidate immune exposures, relying instead on TCR beta sequences and their occurrence across donors. An earlier analysis of approximately 580 of the donors used high-throughput TCR beta sequencing to judge whether each TCR beta V gene segment behaved as functional or pseudogenic. A later genetic analysis took genome-wide SNP genotypes for about three fifths of the 666 donors and used that subset as a discovery cohort. Among the roughly 410 genotyped donors, roughly 80% belonged to the genetic ancestry cluster associated with self-reported Caucasian donors. Paper-wide results and their limitations: Fewer than 20 rarely observed V segments, including chromosome 9 orphons, were excluded from the earlier analysis of some 590 of the donors because counts were too low. Compared with equally common non-associated chains, HLA-associated TCR beta chains in a later analysis were more clonally expanded and had lower generation probabilities. The classifier was reported to diagnose cytomegalovirus status with high specificity and sensitivity in both the original cohort and the validation cohort. Strong co-occurrence of HLA alleles, especially DR and DQ, made assigning TCR associations to individual alleles difficult. The presence/absence analyses assumed that sequencing depth was roughly uniform across donors, and that assumption may not be true. Several of the top co-occurrence clusters appeared to be linked to parvovirus B19, influenza, CMV and Epstein-Barr virus, according to a later analysis. A later analysis found that most CMV-associated TCR beta chains appeared HLA-restricted, with HLA associations seemingly driven largely by CMV exposure. HLA typing was unavailable for some donors at each locus, so association tests used only the typed subset. The authors suggested that the approach could potentially be generalized to other disease states and immunological phenotypes. Three of the identified cytomegalovirus-associated TCR beta chains were confirmed in vitro to be specific for cytomegalovirus antigens. Linkage disequilibrium might explain the correlated functional status among segregating V segments, but an unknown experimental factor could not be excluded. A further reported finding was that TCR beta sequences accurately predicted the HLA-A and HLA-B alleles for most subjects in the first cohort. A cluster of highly shared sequence variants was judged likely to represent a technical artifact of the sequencing pipeline. Broadly in line with IMGT annotations, most TCR beta V segments showed up in productive rearrangements about 90% or about 30% of the time in an earlier analysis of a few hundred of the donors. The cohort was sequenced for TCR beta chains only, and without alpha or paired-chain data the features that could be detected were limited. A later analysis found that TCR association rates varied across HLA loci, with DRB1 alleles showing the most associated TCRs and HLA-C alleles the fewest. For the cohort, immune exposure information was limited to CMV serostatus. A later analysis associated 16,951 TCR beta sequences with specific HLA alleles at a false discovery rate of 0.05. A later genetic analysis associated a missense DCLRE1C variant with V-gene and J-gene trimming of TCR beta chains, and an independent cohort replicated the association. According to a later genetic analysis, donors in an Asian-associated ancestry cluster had fewer N-insertions in productive TCRs than the approximately 610-donor mean. Most TCR sequences were seen in very few donors, while some public TCRs were found in many individuals. The study gave a list of 150 to 200 TCR beta chains associated with cytomegalovirus. The 87-base-pair reads could not distinguish some IMGT-functional V segments, including TRBV6-2 and TRBV6-3, so those segments were excluded.

The cohort comprised 550 to 700 healthy bone marrow donors. At the time of sampling, all cohort members were nominally healthy, though unrecorded immune exposures were likely present. The donor was CMV seropositive and belonged to the group of 270 or so seropositive cohort members. Each donor provided a peripheral blood sample, and peripheral blood mononuclear cells were used for TCR beta sequencing. The Qiagen DNeasy Blood Extraction Kit was used to extract genomic DNA from the blood cell samples. Sequences LNHDA (CDR1) and SQIVND (CDR2) are obtained from the germline V gene (reference sequence). The cysteine opens and the phenylalanine closes a CDR3 of 19 amino acids. The DNA shown is the 57-base CDR3, in frame from base 1. V has 4 bases trimmed and J has 2 bases trimmed; junction bases matching no gene number 15. Library prep was done by the immunoSEQ multiplex PCR assay. For the multiplex PCR, a mixture combining 60 forward primers for TCR Vbeta segments and 13 reverse primers for TCR Jbeta segments was used. The CDR3 region of rearranged TCR beta genes was amplified from genomic DNA by a multiplex PCR assay. Amplified TCR beta libraries were sequenced as 87-base-pair reads on the Illumina HiSeq System. In the original analysis: A later analysis tallied roughly 76 million unique TCR beta chains across the approximately 670 repertoires, and some 10 million of those chains were shared by two or more donors. A nearest-neighbor algorithm error-corrected the raw reads and collapsed the reads into unique sequences, merging closely related sequences to remove PCR and sequencing errors. Alignment of CDR3 sequences to IMGT reference sequences was used to assign V, D and J gene segments. For a sequence to be retained, at least a six-nucleotide match to both a V gene segment and a J gene segment was required. Rearrangements were called productive when the CDR3 lacked stop codons and stayed in frame with V and J; all others were non-productive. Following IMGT convention, CDR3 was defined as the stretch from the second conserved V-encoded cysteine up to the conserved J-encoded phenylalanine. The earlier analysis of some 540 of the donors excluded any sequence lacking an unambiguous match to a single V gene segment. In an earlier analysis of 587 of the donors, V segments were called functional above 56.7% productive rearrangements and were called segregating when the between-donor standard deviation exceeded 5%. To diagnose cytomegalovirus status from the catalog of TCR beta chain sequences, a statistical classification framework was built. A later analysis assigned V and J genes by comparing TCR nucleotide sequences with IMGT/GENE-DB human TR gene sequences. Using the TCRdist pipeline, a later analysis assigned CDR3 sequences along with most-parsimonious VDJ recombination scenarios. In a later analysis, each TCR beta chain was defined by its CDR3 amino acid sequence together with its V-gene family, and reads without a unique V-gene family were excluded. A later analysis removed roughly 590 highly shared, low-generation-probability nucleotide sequences to deal with suspected cross-contamination and a sequencing artifact. A later analysis calculated a clonal expansion index for each public chain from normalized within-repertoire ranks of inferred template counts. Generation probabilities in a later analysis came from a VDJ recombination model fitted to out-of-frame rearrangements, and those results were checked against IGoR. Hypergeometric tests were used in a later analysis to score TCR-TCR, TCR-HLA and TCR-CMV co-occurrence, with a repertoire-size bias correction applied to the TCR pairs. To estimate false discovery rates, a later analysis permuted the HLA or CMV assignments 20 times. In a later analysis, co-occurring TCRs were grouped with DBSCAN, and TCRdist sequence similarity was added when clustering was performed within HLA-allele-positive subsets. Repertoires with fewer than 30,000 or more than 120,000 public chains were left out of co-occurrence clustering, as were a handful of repertoires with anomalous nucleotide sharing. The table comes from immuneACCESS by way of TCRdb, which keeps in-frame sequences with V and J called. Part of the clones is missing from these tables; in studies checked, under half for an unresolved V gene and the rest for unknown reasons. V, J and clone size are taken as reported in that table, and D and trimming were inferred from the DNA itself. The sample table contains 200,000 to 250,000 clones; only one count was recorded for under 85% of them. Together, the top ten hold around 9.6% of the sample.

In this sample, this clone turned up once. Its recognized antigen is unknown. No base quality values were provided; no much bigger clone lies one nucleotide off. The sequence was obtained from a woman aged 45-59 years in good health and CMV-seropositive. Recombination linked TRBV19 to TRBJ2-1; TRBD1 matches 9 bases in the middle. The sequencing sample was made of PBMCs. The nucleotide sequence is given as TGTGCCAGTAGTAGGAGAACCGGGACAGGGAATAACGCCTACAATGAGCAGTTCTTC. The encoded protein is CASSRRTGTGNNAYNEQFF.